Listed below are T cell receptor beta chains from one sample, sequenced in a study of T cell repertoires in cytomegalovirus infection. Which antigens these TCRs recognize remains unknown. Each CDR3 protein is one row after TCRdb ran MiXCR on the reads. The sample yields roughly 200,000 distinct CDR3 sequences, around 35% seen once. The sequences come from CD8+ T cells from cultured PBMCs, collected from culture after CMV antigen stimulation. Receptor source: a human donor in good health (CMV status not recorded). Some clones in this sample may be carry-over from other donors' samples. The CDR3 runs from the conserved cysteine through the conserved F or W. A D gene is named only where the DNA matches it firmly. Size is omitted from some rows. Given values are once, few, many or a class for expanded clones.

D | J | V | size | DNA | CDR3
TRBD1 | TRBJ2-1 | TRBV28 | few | TGTGCCAGCAGTCCTATCGCGGGACAGGGGGCTCAGGATGAGCAGTTCTTC | CASSPIAGQGAQDEQFF
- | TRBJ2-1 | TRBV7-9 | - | TGTGACAGTATGAGAGAGGACTACAATGAGCAGTTCTTC | CDSMREDYNEQFF
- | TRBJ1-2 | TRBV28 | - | TGTGCCAGCAGTCCGGTGGCACGAAACTATGGCTACACCTTC | CASSPVARNYGYTF
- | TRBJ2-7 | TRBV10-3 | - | TGTGCCATCAGTGATTCCAGGGTGTACGAGCAGTACTTC | CAISDSRVYEQYF
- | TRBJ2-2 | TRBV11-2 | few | TGTGCCAGCAGCTTTACCGGGAGGAACACCGGGGAGCTGTTTTTT | CASSFTGRNTGELFF
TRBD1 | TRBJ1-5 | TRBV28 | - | TGTGCCAGCAGTTTAAACAGGGGTCCCCCCAATCAGCCCCAGCATTTT | CASSLNRGPPNQPQHF
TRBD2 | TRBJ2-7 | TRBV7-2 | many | TGTGCCAGCAGCGGGATAGCGGGCCCGGCGGTGGACGAGCAGTACTTC | CASSGIAGPAVDEQYF
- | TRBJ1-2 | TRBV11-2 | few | TGTGCCAGCAGCATAAGAGACAGCTATGGCTACACCTTC | CASSIRDSYGYTF
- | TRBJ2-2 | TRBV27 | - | TGTGCCAGCAGTAGAAACGGGGAGCTGTTTTTT | CASSRNGELFF
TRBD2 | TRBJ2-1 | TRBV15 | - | TGTGCCACCAAGCGGCTAGCGGGAGACGAGCATGAGCAGTTCTTC | CATKRLAGDEHEQFF
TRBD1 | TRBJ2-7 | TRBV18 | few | TGTGCCAGCTCACCCTCCGGGACAGGGTCGGCCGAGCAGTACTTC | CASSPSGTGSAEQYF
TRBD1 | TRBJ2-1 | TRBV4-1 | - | TGCGCCAGCAGCCACCCCTCCAGGGCGGGACAGGGGACCTACAATGAGCAGTTCTTC | CASSHPSRAGQGTYNEQFF
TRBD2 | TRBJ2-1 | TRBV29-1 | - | TGCAGCGTTGTTGCTAGCGGGCTTTACAATGAGCAGTTCTTC | CSVVASGLYNEQFF
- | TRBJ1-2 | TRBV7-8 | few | TGTGCCAGCAGCTTAACAGAGAACTATGGCTACACCTTC | CASSLTENYGYTF
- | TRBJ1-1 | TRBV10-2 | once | TGCGCCAGCAACAGGGATTCAGCTTCTGAAGCTTTCTTT | CASNRDSASEAFF
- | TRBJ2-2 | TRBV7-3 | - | TGTGCCAGCAGCTCCTCAGGGATCCCCGGGGAGCTGTTTTTT | CASSSSGIPGELFF
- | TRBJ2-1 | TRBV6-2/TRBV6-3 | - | TGTGCCAGCAGTCCCGCCGGCTCCTACAATGAGCAGTTCTTC | CASSPAGSYNEQFF
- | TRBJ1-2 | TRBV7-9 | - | TGTGCCAGCAGCCTCAAGAGTAATCAGGGCGGAGGGTATGGCTACACCTTC | CASSLKSNQGGGYGYTF
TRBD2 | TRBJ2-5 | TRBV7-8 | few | TGTGCCAGCAGCTCCAGGGGAGGACTAGCGGAAGAGACCCAGTACTTC | CASSSRGGLAEETQYF
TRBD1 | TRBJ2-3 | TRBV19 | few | TGTGCCAGTAGTCCCCGGACAGGGAGGCCAGATACGCAGTATTTT | CASSPRTGRPDTQYF
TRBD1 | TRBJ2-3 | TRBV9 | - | TGTGCCAGCAGCGGCCGGACAGGGAAAAGCACAGATACGCAGTATTTT | CASSGRTGKSTDTQYF
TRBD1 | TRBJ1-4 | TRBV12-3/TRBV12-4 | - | TGTGCCAGCAGTTTTTCCGGGACAGGGAGCACTAATGAAAAACTGTTTTTT | CASSFSGTGSTNEKLFF
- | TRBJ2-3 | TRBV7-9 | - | TGTGCCAGCAGCCAGAGCAGAGATACGCAGTATTTT | CASSQSRDTQYF
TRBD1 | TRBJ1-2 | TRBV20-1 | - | TGCAGCGCAACAGGGGGCGCGGACTATGGCTACACCTTC | CSATGGADYGYTF
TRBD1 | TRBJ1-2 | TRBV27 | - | TGTGCCAGCACCTCGGGACAGCCTAACTATGGCTACACCTTC | CASTSGQPNYGYTF
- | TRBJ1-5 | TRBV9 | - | TGTGCCAGCAGCGAGGGGGGGGGCGGTCAGCCCCAGCATTTT | CASSEGGGGQPQHF
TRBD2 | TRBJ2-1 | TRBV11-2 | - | TGTGCCAGCAGCTTAGATCCCACTAGCGGGGTTGCTGAGCAGTTCTTC | CASSLDPTSGVAEQFF
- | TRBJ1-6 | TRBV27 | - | TGTGCCAGCACCCCTGGACAGCCTAATTCACCCCTCCACTTT | CASTPGQPNSPLHF
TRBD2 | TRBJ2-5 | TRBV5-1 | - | TGCGCCAGCACTTTTGGGGGGGCCCAGTACTTC | CASTFGGAQYF
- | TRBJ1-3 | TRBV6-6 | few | TGTGCCAGCAGTTACTCGAATTTAGGCGGCTCTGGAAACACCATATATTTT | CASSYSNLGGSGNTIYF
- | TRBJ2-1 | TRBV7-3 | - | TGTGCCAGCAGCCCTAGGGGGGGGCAATACAATGAGCAGTTCTTC | CASSPRGGQYNEQFF
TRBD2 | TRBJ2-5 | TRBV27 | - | TGTGCCAGCTCGACTAGCGGGGCACCATCCCAAGAGACCCAGTACTTC | CASSTSGAPSQETQYF
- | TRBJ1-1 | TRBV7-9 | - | TGTGCCAGCAGCCCGCAAGAGGGGGACGCGAGCACTGAAGCTTTCTTT | CASSPQEGDASTEAFF
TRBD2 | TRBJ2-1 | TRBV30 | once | TGTGCCTGGAGTACCTTTAGCGGGAGTTCGCCAAGTTCCTACAATGAGCAGTTCTTC | CAWSTFSGSSPSSYNEQFF
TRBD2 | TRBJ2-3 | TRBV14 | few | TGTGCCAGCAGCCACCACCTCGGAGCGGGAGGTTCCACAGATACGCAGTATTTT | CASSHHLGAGGSTDTQYF
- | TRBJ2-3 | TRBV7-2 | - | TGTGCCAGCACCTTAATTGGTGGCGCACCCACAGATACGCAGTATTTT | CASTLIGGAPTDTQYF
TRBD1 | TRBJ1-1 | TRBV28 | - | TGTGCCAGCAGCCCGGACAGGGGTCAAGCTTTCTTT | CASSPDRGQAFF
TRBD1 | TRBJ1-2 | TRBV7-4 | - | TGTGCCAGCAGCTTACCTATTAGACAGGGTGGCTACACCTTC | CASSLPIRQGGYTF
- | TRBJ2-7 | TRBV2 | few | TGTGCCAGCATGATAGGGGGGGCAATTTACGAGCAGTACTTC | CASMIGGAIYEQYF
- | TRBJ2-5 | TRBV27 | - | TGTGCCAGCAGTTTTGTGGCAGACGCCCCAGACCAGTACTTC | CASSFVADAPDQYF
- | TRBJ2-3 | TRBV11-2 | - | TGTGCCAGCAGAAGCGGCAGGACAGATACGCAGTATTTT | CASRSGRTDTQYF
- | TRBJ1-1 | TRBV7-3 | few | TGTGCCAGCAGCTTAGGGACGTACGATGAAGCTTTCTTT | CASSLGTYDEAFF
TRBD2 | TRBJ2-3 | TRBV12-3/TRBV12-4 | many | TGTGCCAGCAGTTTCCTAGCGGGGGTAAACACAGATACGCAGTATTTT | CASSFLAGVNTDTQYF
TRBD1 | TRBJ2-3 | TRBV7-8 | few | TGTGCCAGCAGCCCCTGGACAGGCCACACAGATACGCAGTATTTT | CASSPWTGHTDTQYF
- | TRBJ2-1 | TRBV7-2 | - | TGTGCCAGCAGCCCACTTAGCGGCTCCTACAATGAGCAGTTCTTC | CASSPLSGSYNEQFF
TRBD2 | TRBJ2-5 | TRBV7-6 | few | TGTGCCAGCAGCCCCGGGACTAGCGGGAGTAGACAAGAGACCCAGTACTTC | CASSPGTSGSRQETQYF
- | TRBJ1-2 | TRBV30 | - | TGTGCCTGGAGTGACCCCCGCGGCTACACCTTC | CAWSDPRGYTF
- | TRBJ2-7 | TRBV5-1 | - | TGCGCCAGCAGCTCCCCCCAGGGCCCCTACTACGAGCAGTACTTC | CASSSPQGPYYEQYF
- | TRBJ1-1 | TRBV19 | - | TGTGCCAGTAGTAGCCGGGTGGGGAACGCTGAAGCTTTCTTT | CASSSRVGNAEAFF
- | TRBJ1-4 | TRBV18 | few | TGTGCCAGCTCAACCGACTCTTCGAGATCTAATGAAAAACTGTTTTTT | CASSTDSSRSNEKLFF
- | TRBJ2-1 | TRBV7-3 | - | TGTGCCAGCAGCTTAAATGCGGGGAGCTACAATGAGCAGTTCTTC | CASSLNAGSYNEQFF
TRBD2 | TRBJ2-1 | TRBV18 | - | TGTGCCAGCTCACCACGGACTAGCGGGAGCACCAATGAGCAGTTCTTC | CASSPRTSGSTNEQFF
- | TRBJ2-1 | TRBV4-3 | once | TGCGCCAGCAGCCATAGGGGGAGCGATTACAATGAGCAGTTCTTC | CASSHRGSDYNEQFF
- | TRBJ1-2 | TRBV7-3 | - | TGTGCCAGCAGTCTAGGGCCTAGATCGGATTATGGCTACACCTTC | CASSLGPRSDYGYTF
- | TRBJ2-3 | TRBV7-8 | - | TGTGCCAGCAGCTTAGTCAAAGGGACGGGGCGTAGCACAGATACGCAGTATTTT | CASSLVKGTGRSTDTQYF